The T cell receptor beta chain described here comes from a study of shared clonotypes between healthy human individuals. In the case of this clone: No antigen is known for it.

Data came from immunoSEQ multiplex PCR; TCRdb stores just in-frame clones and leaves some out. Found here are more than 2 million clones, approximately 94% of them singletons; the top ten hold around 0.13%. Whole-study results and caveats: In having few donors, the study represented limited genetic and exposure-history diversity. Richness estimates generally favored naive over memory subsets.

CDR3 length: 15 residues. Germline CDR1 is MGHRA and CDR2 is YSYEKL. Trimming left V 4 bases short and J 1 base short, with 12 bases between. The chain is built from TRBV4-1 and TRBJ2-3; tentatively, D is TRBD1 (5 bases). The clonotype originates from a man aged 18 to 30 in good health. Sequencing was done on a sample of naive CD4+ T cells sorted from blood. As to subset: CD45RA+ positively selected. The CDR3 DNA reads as TGCGCCAGCAGCCCCCGGGCACAGGGCACAGATACGCAGTATTTT. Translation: CASSPRAQGTDTQYF.